Sequencing of this T cell receptor beta chain was carried out in a study of blood T cell repertoires in COVID-19. The protocol was immunoSEQ multiplex PCR, while the TCRdb copy is restricted to in-frame clones and leaves out a portion. Altogether 250,000 to 400,000 clones are present, roughly 87% being singletons, with the ten largest covering 1%. Germline loops: CDR1 SGHTA, CDR2 FQGNSA. The length of the CDR3 is 12 residues. The ends were cut back, 6 bases at V and 2 bases at J, with 8 bases in the middle. The sample comprised peripheral blood. This TCR was recovered from a man aged 45-60 years with active or convalescent COVID-19. This sequence joins TRBV7-2 and TRBJ2-7; D is undetermined. The CDR3 loop reads CASSSQAYEQYF. In DNA form, the CDR3 reads TGTGCCAGCAGTTCCCAGGCCTACGAGCAGTACTTC.